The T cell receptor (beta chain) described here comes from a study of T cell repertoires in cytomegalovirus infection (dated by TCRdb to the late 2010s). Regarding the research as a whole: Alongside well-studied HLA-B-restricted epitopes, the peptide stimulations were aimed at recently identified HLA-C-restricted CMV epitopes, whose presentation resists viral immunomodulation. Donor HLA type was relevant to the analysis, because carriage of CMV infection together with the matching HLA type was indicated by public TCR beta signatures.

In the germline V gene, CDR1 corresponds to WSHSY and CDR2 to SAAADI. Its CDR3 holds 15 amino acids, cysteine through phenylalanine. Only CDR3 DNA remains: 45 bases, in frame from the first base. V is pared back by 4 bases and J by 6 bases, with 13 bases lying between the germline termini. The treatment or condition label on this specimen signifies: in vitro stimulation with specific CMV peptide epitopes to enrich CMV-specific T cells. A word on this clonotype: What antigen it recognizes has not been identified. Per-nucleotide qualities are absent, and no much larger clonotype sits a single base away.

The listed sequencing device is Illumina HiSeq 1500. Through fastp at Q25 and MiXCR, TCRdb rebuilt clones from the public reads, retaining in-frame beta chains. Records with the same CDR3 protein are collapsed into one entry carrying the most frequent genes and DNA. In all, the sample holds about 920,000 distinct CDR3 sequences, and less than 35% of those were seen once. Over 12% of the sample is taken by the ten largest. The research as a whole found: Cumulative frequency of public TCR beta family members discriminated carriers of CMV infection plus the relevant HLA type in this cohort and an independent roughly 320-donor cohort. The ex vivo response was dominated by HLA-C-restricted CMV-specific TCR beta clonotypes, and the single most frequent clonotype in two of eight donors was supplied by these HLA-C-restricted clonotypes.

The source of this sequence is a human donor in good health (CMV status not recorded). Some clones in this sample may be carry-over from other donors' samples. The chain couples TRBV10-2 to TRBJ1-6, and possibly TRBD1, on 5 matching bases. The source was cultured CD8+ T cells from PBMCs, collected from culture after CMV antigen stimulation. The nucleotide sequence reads TGCGCCAGCAGTGGGGACCGCTCCGTTAATTCACCCCTCCACTTT. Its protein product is CASSGDRSVNSPLHF.